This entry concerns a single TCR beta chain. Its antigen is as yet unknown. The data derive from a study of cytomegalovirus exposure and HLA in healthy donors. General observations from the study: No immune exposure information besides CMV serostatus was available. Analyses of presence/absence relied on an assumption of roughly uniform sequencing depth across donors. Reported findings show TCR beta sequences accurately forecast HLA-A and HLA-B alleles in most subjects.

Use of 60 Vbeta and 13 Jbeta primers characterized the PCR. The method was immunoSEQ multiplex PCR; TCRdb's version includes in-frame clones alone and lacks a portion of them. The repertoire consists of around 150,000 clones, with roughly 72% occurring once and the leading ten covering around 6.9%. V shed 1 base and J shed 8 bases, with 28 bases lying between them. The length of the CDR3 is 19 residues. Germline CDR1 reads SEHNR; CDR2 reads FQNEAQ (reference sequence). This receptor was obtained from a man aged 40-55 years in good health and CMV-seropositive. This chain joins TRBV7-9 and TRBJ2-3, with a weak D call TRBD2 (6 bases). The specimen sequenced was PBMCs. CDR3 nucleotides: TGTGCCAGCAGCTTAGGAGGAAGGCGGGGACTTTGGGGGAGTGTTACGCAGTATTTT. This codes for CASSLGGRRGLWGSVTQYF.